One and the same sample provided the 15 T cell receptor beta chains below, sequenced in a study of post-analysis software for immune sequencing data. cDNA libraries of TCR beta carried unique molecular identifiers. One entry per CDR3 protein, called by TCRdb with MiXCR from the PCR reads. The repertoire holds roughly 160,000 distinct CDR3 sequences, with roughly 35% as singletons. Sequencing used blood, obtained after autologous hematopoietic stem cell transplantation. The receptors come from a girl under 18 with multiple sclerosis.

This clonotype appeared a few times. The V call is TRBV20-1, the J call TRBJ2-1, with D possibly being TRBD2 (6 bases). The length of the CDR3 is 16 residues. CDR1 is DFQATT, CDR2 SNEGSKA, per germline (reference sequence). Trimming took 1 base from V and 0 from J, leaving 13 bases between them. The CDR3 bases are TGCAGTGCTAGAGTAATTGGGGGGAGCTCCTACAATGAGCAGTTCTTC. This codes for CSARVIGGSSYNEQFF.

This chain uses TRBV28 with TRBJ2-1, with D possibly matching TRBD1 (5 bases). Trimming stripped 1 base from V and 5 bases from J, with 12 bases between. Germline CDR1 and CDR2: MDHEN and SYDVKM. The CDR3 length is 15 residues. The CDR3 region has the DNA TGTGCCAGCAGTTTATTAGGCGAGACAGACAATGAGCAGTTCTTC. Translated: CASSLLGETDNEQFF.

In this sample, this clonotype turned up a few times. The V gene is TRBV3-1, the J gene TRBJ1-4; D perhaps matches TRBD1 (5 bases). The CDR3 sequence is 16 residues long. V lost 1 base and J lost 8, with 17 bases in between. Germline V gene sequence: CDR1 LGHDT, CDR2 YNNKEL (reference sequence). The CDR3 here is CASSQALGRSKEKLFF. The CDR3, as DNA: TGTGCCAGCAGCCAAGCCCTGGGACGGTCAAAGGAAAAACTGTTTTTT.

This clonotype was recorded at least ten times. The chain couples TRBV29-1 to TRBJ2-3; no clear D gene. From germline, CDR1 is SQVTM and CDR2 ANQGSEA. Between the trimmed V and J ends, which lost 7 bases and 2 bases, there was a span of 7 bases. This CDR3 region has 11 residues. The CDR3 DNA reads TGCAGCGCCTACAACACAGATACGCAGTATTTT. Translation gives CSAYNTDTQYF.

The rearrangement joins TRBV27 to TRBJ1-2, with 10 nucleotides matching TRBD1. The V gene's germline CDR1 is MNHEY and CDR2 SMNVEV (reference sequence). With 8 bases clipped from V and 4 bases from J, the junction kept 13 bases outside the gene matches. The CDR3 consists of 16 residues. The DNA for the CDR3 is TGTGCCAGCGGACGACAGGGGGCCTCGGTGGGCTATGGCTACACCTTC. It specifies CASGRQGASVGYGYTF.

The rearrangement links TRBV6-2 or TRBV6-3 to TRBJ2-3, with 9 bases that match TRBD1. In germline, CDR1 is MNHEY, CDR2 SVGEGT. The CDR3 is made up of 13 amino acids. V lost 6 bases to trimming and J lost 5 bases; unmatched junction nucleotides: 3. CDR3 nucleotide sequence: TGTGCCAGCAGGGGACAGGGTCGAGATACGCAGTATTTT. Amino acids: CASRGQGRDTQYF.

In regard to this clonotype: Since a much larger clone is just one base distant, this may be a read error. V gene TRBV20-1 combines with J gene TRBJ2-1; D is ambiguous. Germline CDR1 DFQATT, CDR2 SNEGSKA (reference sequence). V was pared by 7 bases and J by 2 bases, with 15 bases between. This CDR3 is built from 14 residues. The CDR3 is CSVRPRATYNEQFF. CDR3 nucleotides: TGCAGTGTTAGGCCGCGAGCTACCTACAATGAGCAGTTCTTC.

This clonotype was seen a handful of times. The chain is built from TRBV7-8 and TRBJ2-1, with TRBD2 identical over 7 bases. The CDR3 covers 17 residues. Germline trimming cut 5 bases from V and 4 bases from J; bases unmatched to any gene: 14. Germline CDR1 SGHVS, CDR2 FQNEAQ. CDR3 in amino acids: CASSASGREAGYNEQFF. CDR3 bases: TGTGCCAGCAGCGCATCGGGACGGGAGGCCGGGTACAATGAGCAGTTCTTC.

This clonotype turned up a few times. The CDR3 reads CAISGQERATEAFF. The CDR3 DNA sequence: TGTGCCATCAGTGGTCAGGAACGGGCCACTGAAGCTTTCTTT. V and J are TRBV10-3 and TRBJ1-1; D gene ambiguous. The CDR3 is 14 residues long. CDR1 and CDR2 from the germline V gene are ENHRY and SYGVKD. Trimming removed 4 bases from V and 4 bases from J, with 13 bases in between.

The V and J genes are TRBV5-1 and TRBJ2-5, with D hard to call. Trimming took off 4 bases at V and 5 bases at J, with 9 bases between the two ends. The CDR3 is 12 amino acids. The V gene's germline CDR1 is SGHRS and CDR2 YFSETQ. CDR3 amino acids: CASSSNWETQYF. The DNA for the CDR3 is TGCGCCAGCAGCAGTAATTGGGAGACCCAGTACTTC.

The chain is built from TRBV20-1 and TRBJ2-2; 11 bases agree with TRBD2. The junction had 6 bases not matched to a gene; V was cut back by 3 bases and J by 6 bases. Per the germline V gene, CDR1 is DFQATT and CDR2 is SNEGSKA (reference sequence). The length of the CDR3 is 15 residues. The CDR3 region is CSASTSGRGAGELFF. Here the CDR3 DNA reads TGCAGTGCTAGTACTAGCGGGAGAGGGGCCGGGGAGCTGTTTTTT.

The gene calls are TRBV9 and TRBJ2-5; D assignment may be TRBD1 or TRBD2 (5 bases each). Trimming removed 3 bases at V and 5 bases at J, with 14 bases between. The length of the CDR3 is 14 residues. Germline-derived CDR1 and CDR2 are SGDLS and YYNGEE. The CDR3 reads CASSEGPPPETQYF. The CDR3 DNA sequence: TGTGCCAGCAGCGAGGGACCGCCGCCGGAGACCCAGTACTTC. The variable domain in full, completed from reference TRBV9 and TRBJ2-5, reads DSGVTQTPKHLITATGQRVTLRCSPRSGDLSVYWYQQSLDQGLQFLIQYYNGEERAKGNILERFSAQQFPDLHSELNLSSLELGDSALYFCASSEGPPPETQYFGPGTRLLVL.

This clonotype was counted only a few times. This may stem from a read error, because a much larger clone lies one nucleotide away. The V and J genes are TRBV20-1 and TRBJ2-7; possible D gene TRBD2, 6 bases. This CDR3 has 16 amino acids. With 0 bases removed from V and 7 bases from J, the gap between germline ends came to 22 bases. The germline V gene has CDR1 DFQATT and CDR2 SNEGSKA (reference sequence). CDR3 region: CSAREPQGGVRDEQYF. The CDR3 DNA is TGCAGTGCTAGAGAGCCCCAGGGAGGAGTACGGGATGAGCAGTACTTC.

This chain connects TRBV29-1 to TRBJ2-2; tentatively, D is TRBD2 (7 bases). The CDR3 has 14 amino acids. V was shortened by 5 bases and J by 1 base, with 11 bases between the two germline ends. Germline assignment: CDR1 SQVTM and CDR2 ANQGSEA. The DNA for the CDR3 is TGCAGCGTTTCGAGGGGGGGGAACACCGGGGAGCTGTTTTTT. Translating it yields CSVSRGGNTGELFF.

This clonotype showed up many times. The chain links TRBV7-2 to TRBJ2-1; a possible D gene is TRBD2 (6 bases). Germline assignment: CDR1 SGHTA and CDR2 FQGNSA. This CDR3 region has 13 residues. Trimming pared 9 bases from V and 7 bases from J, leaving 16 bases between. DNA of the CDR3: TGTGCCAGTATGGGACTCCGGAGGAATGAGCAGTTCTTC. Protein sequence: CASMGLRRNEQFF.